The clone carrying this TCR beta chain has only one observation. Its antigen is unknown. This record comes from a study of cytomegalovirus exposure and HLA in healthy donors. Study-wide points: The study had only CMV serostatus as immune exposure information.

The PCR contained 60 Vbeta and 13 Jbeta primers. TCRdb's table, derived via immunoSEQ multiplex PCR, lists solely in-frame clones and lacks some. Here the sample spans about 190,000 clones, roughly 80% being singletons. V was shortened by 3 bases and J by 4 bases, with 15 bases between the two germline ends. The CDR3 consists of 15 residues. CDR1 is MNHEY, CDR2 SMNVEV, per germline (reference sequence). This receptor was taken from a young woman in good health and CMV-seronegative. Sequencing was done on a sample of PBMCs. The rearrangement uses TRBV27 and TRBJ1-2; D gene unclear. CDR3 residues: CASSFTAKRVYGYTF. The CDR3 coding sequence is TGTGCCAGCAGTTTCACAGCTAAGCGGGTCTATGGCTACACCTTC.